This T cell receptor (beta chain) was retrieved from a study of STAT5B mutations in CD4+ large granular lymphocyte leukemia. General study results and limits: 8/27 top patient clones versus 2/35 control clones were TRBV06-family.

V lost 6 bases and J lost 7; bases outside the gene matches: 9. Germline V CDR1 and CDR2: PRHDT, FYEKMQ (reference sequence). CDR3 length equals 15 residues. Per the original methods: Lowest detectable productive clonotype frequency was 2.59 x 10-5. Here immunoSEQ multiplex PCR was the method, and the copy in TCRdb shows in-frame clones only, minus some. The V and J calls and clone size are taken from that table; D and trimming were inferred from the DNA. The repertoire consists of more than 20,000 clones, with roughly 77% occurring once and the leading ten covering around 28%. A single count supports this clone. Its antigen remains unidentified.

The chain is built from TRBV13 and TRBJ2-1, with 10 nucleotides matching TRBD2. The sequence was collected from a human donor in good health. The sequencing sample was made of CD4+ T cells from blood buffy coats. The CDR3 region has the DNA TGTGCCAGCAGTCTTGATTTTAGCGGGAGGAATGAGCAGTTCTTC. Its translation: CASSLDFSGRNEQFF.